Shown below are 5 T cell receptor beta chains from a single sample sequenced in a study of blood T cell repertoires in COVID-19. The method was immunoSEQ multiplex PCR; TCRdb's version includes in-frame clones alone and lacks a portion of them. Seen here are about 68,000 clones, 80% to 90% observed once, and the top ten hold roughly 2.7%. Sequenced material: peripheral blood. The receptors originated from a man aged 50-60 years with acute or convalescent COVID-19.

The CDR3 DNA reads TGTGCCAGCAGCGCGGACAGGTTTCTAGAGACCCAGTACTTC. This gives the protein CASSADRFLETQYF. The chain employs TRBV2 and TRBJ2-5; 7 bases are shared with TRBD1. The ends lost 6 bases at V and 4 bases at J; junction bases unmatched: 8. In germline, CDR1 is SNHLY, CDR2 FYNNEI. The CDR3 runs to 14 residues.

The chain has TRBV27 and TRBJ2-2; 11 bases match TRBD2. V was pared by 6 bases and J by 5 bases, with 8 bases of the junction left unmatched. CDR1 MNHEY and CDR2 SMNVEV come from the germline V gene (reference sequence). This CDR3 has 16 amino acids. CDR3 coding DNA: TGTGCCAGCAGACTAGCGGGAGTATCTCGGACCGGGGAGCTGTTTTTT. Encoded protein: CASRLAGVSRTGELFF.

This chain uses TRBV30 with TRBJ1-6; D gene ambiguous. Germline CDR1 reads GTSNPN; CDR2 reads SVGIG (reference sequence). CDR3 length: 14 residues. V was shortened by 2 bases and J by 11 bases, with 16 bases between the two germline ends. The CDR3 DNA follows: TGTGCCTGGAGTCGGCGGGAGCAGGCGACACCCCTCCACTTT. Protein: CAWSRREQATPLHF.

The chain is built from TRBV28 and TRBJ1-2, with TRBD1 identical over 8 bases. V lost 6 bases and J lost 7; bases outside the gene matches: 4. CDR1 is MDHEN and CDR2 is SYDVKM in the germline V gene. CDR3 length: 12 residues. CDR3 amino acids: CASRQGVGGYTF. The CDR3 DNA is TGTGCCAGCAGACAGGGGGTTGGTGGCTACACCTTC.

This sequence joins TRBV29-1 and TRBJ2-7; 9 positions agree with TRBD1. Germline V gene sequence: CDR1 SQVTM, CDR2 ANQGSEA. V lost 4 bases and J lost 4; bases outside the gene matches: 8. The CDR3 length is 14 residues. The CDR3 is CSVVPGQGVYEQYF. The CDR3 DNA follows: TGCAGCGTTGTCCCGGGACAGGGTGTATACGAGCAGTACTTC.